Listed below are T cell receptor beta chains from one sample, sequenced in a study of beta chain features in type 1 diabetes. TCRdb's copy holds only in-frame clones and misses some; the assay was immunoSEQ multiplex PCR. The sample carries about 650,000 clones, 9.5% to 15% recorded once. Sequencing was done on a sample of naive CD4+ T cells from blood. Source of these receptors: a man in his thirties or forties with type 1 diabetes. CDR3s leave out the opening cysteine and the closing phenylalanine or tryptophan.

cdr3_aa: ASSLWVGANDQPQH
j_call: TRBJ1-5
v_call: TRBV28

cdr3_aa: ASSQDRGPVQETQY
j_call: TRBJ2-5
v_call: TRBV4-2

cdr3_aa: ASQGSYEQY
j_call: TRBJ2-7
v_call: TRBV18

cdr3_aa: ASSFWGNEETQY
j_call: TRBJ2-5
v_call: TRBV7-9

cdr3_aa: ASSPPDRGRGYT
j_call: TRBJ1-2
v_call: TRBV5-4

cdr3_aa: ASSRVGSGNTIY
j_call: TRBJ1-3
v_call: TRBV27

cdr3_aa: ASSAILGGYT
j_call: TRBJ1-2
v_call: TRBV7-9

cdr3_aa: ASSSRTGGGTQY
j_call: TRBJ2-5
v_call: TRBV7-3

cdr3_aa: ASTIAGSRANVLT
j_call: TRBJ2-6
v_call: TRBV19

cdr3_aa: ASSSFPRQAPRPLH
j_call: TRBJ1-6
v_call: TRBV27

cdr3_aa: AWDIASSTDTQY
j_call: TRBJ2-3
v_call: TRBV30

cdr3_aa: ASSQDDYNSPLH
j_call: TRBJ1-6
v_call: TRBV4-2

cdr3_aa: ASSVGLGANEKLF
j_call: TRBJ1-4
v_call: TRBV9

cdr3_aa: ASSLAGAGQETQY
j_call: TRBJ2-5
v_call: TRBV5-6

cdr3_aa: ASRVPRGSYNEQF
j_call: TRBJ2-1
v_call: TRBV9

cdr3_aa: ASSQGFGQAYEQY
j_call: TRBJ2-7
v_call: TRBV14

cdr3_aa: ASSLTGRESTEAF
j_call: TRBJ1-1
v_call: TRBV7-3

cdr3_aa: ASSPQGSYNSPLH
j_call: TRBJ1-6
v_call: TRBV18

cdr3_aa: ASTRDSPLH
j_call: TRBJ1-6
v_call: TRBV7-9

cdr3_aa: ASSLTSGGVNEQF
j_call: TRBJ2-1
v_call: TRBV6-5

cdr3_aa: ASSLFSGGSGANVLT
j_call: TRBJ2-6
v_call: TRBV11-3

cdr3_aa: ASRSDRVNGYT
j_call: TRBJ1-2
v_call: TRBV5-4

cdr3_aa: ASSPRFTGHYYEQY
j_call: TRBJ2-7
v_call: TRBV18

cdr3_aa: ASSLWSASGGRETQY
j_call: TRBJ2-5
v_call: TRBV7-2

cdr3_aa: ASSPFDDSGANVLT
j_call: TRBJ2-6
v_call: TRBV18

cdr3_aa: ASSSTGNRDSSRLDTQY
j_call: TRBJ2-3
v_call: TRBV7-9

cdr3_aa: ASSSHGAGNQPQH
j_call: TRBJ1-5
v_call: TRBV11-2

cdr3_aa: AWSPGTGVRYGYT
j_call: TRBJ1-2
v_call: TRBV30

cdr3_aa: ASSFGLAGDEQY
j_call: TRBJ2-7
v_call: TRBV5-1

cdr3_aa: ASSPGVNASPLH
j_call: TRBJ1-6
v_call: TRBV18

cdr3_aa: ASSLGLLANTGELF
j_call: TRBJ2-2
v_call: TRBV7-6

cdr3_aa: ASSQLDRIANYGYT
j_call: TRBJ1-2
v_call: TRBV14

cdr3_aa: AWRPGQGSYEQY
j_call: TRBJ2-7
v_call: TRBV30

cdr3_aa: ASSQHPWTSGGEETQY
j_call: TRBJ2-5
v_call: TRBV4-3

cdr3_aa: ASSIWGLGVNTEAF
j_call: TRBJ1-1
v_call: TRBV19

cdr3_aa: ASSLVGADFTDTQY
j_call: TRBJ2-3
v_call: TRBV7-2

cdr3_aa: ASLASPDTQY
j_call: TRBJ2-3
v_call: TRBV2

cdr3_aa: ASSPRTAINEKLF
j_call: TRBJ1-4
v_call: TRBV25-1

cdr3_aa: ASSDPSTSDRGPISSYNSPLH
j_call: TRBJ1-6
v_call: TRBV9

cdr3_aa: ASSTGLAGYNEQF
j_call: TRBJ2-1
v_call: TRBV25-1

cdr3_aa: ASSPGTPTYEQY
j_call: TRBJ2-7
v_call: TRBV5-1

cdr3_aa: ASSIALELF
j_call: TRBJ1-4
v_call: TRBV19